The 20 T cell receptor beta chains below come from one sample, sequenced in a study of cytomegalovirus exposure and HLA in healthy donors. Primers: 60 Vbeta forward and 13 Jbeta reverse. The repertoire was sequenced with immunoSEQ multiplex PCR; TCRdb's copy has only in-frame clones and lacks some. The sample includes around 130,000 clones, roughly 9% of them seen just once. The sample consisted of PBMCs. These receptor sequences come from a woman aged 40 to 55 in good health and CMV-seropositive.

This clone was counted only a few times. Within the sample, other DNA sequences also encode this same CDR3. The CDR3: CASSLRGQDYGYTF. The CDR3 region has the DNA TGCGCCAGCAGCTTGAGGGGGCAGGACTATGGCTACACCTTC. The chain is built from TRBV5-1 and TRBJ1-2; 7 positions agree with TRBD1. The CDR3 loop spans 14 amino acids. V lost 1 base, J lost 3 bases, and 3 bases stayed unmatched. Germline CDR1 SGHRS, CDR2 YFSETQ.

This clone turned up a few times. The chain uses TRBV7-8 and TRBJ2-1; 8 bases are shared with TRBD1. CDR3 length: 14 residues. V dropped 5 bases and J dropped 3; count of bases not matched to a gene: 3. The germline V gene encodes CDR1 SGHVS and CDR2 FQNEAQ. This CDR3 is CASSRTGGYNEQFF. The CDR3 nucleotides read TGTGCCAGCAGCAGAACAGGGGGCTACAATGAGCAGTTCTTC.

The CDR3 here is CASSSPGMNTEAFF. The CDR3 bases are TGTGCCAGCAGTTCACCCGGGATGAACACTGAAGCTTTCTTT. The chain joins TRBV27 to TRBJ1-1; D gene unclear. The CDR3 is 14 amino acids. V gave up 4 bases and J gave up 0 bases, with 9 bases separating them. In germline, CDR1 is MNHEY, CDR2 SMNVEV (reference sequence).

This clone has a handful of counts. The V gene is TRBV18, the J gene TRBJ2-2, with D perhaps TRBD2 (5 bases). CDR3 length: 15 residues. Trimming shortened V by 6 bases and J by 0 bases, and 11 bases separated the two germline ends. CDR1 is KGHSH and CDR2 is LQKENI in the germline V gene. The CDR3 region is CASSPLASNTGELFF. DNA for the CDR3: TGTGCCAGCTCTCCGCTAGCTTCGAACACCGGGGAGCTGTTTTTT.

V and J are TRBV19 and TRBJ2-7; the D gene is possibly TRBD1 (6 bases). V was pared by 7 bases and J by 2 bases, with 9 bases between. Germline CDR1 reads LNHDA; CDR2 reads SQIVND (reference sequence). The CDR3 is made up of 12 amino acids. CDR3 residues: CASTGDTYEQYF. In DNA, the CDR3 is TGTGCCAGTACCGGGGACACCTACGAGCAGTACTTC.

This clone was seen only a few times. The J gene is TRBJ1-5, the V gene TRBV7-5. TRBV7-5 counts as a pseudogene. This CDR3 has 16 residues. CDR3 sequence (DNA): TGTGTCAGAAGCTTATGTCTCGTCTATAGCAATCAGCCCCAGCATTTT. It yields the protein CVRSLCLVYSNQPQHF.

The genes are TRBV11-2 and TRBJ2-3; 8 nucleotides match TRBD1. The ends lost 5 bases at V and 1 base at J; junction bases unmatched: 14. CDR3 length: 18 amino acids. Germline CDR1 is SGHAT and CDR2 is FQNNGV. CDR3 loop: CASSVGGTGQGRTDTQYF. In nucleotides, the CDR3 is TGTGCCAGCAGCGTAGGGGGAACTGGACAGGGACGCACAGATACGCAGTATTTT. Supplemented by reference TRBV11-2 and TRBJ2-3, the full variable domain reads EAGVAQSPRYKIIEKRQSVAFWCNPISGHATLYWYQQILGQGPKLLIQFQNNGVVDDSQLPKDRFSAERLKGVDSTLKIQPAKLEDSAVYLCASSVGGTGQGRTDTQYFGPGTRLTVL.

Concerning this clone: Because the CDR3 is missing its conserved closing phenylalanine or tryptophan, this is likely a read error. This chain uses TRBV5-8 with TRBJ1-3, with D possibly matching TRBD1 (6 bases). The CDR3 consists of 14 residues. CDR1 and CDR2 from the germline V gene are SGHTS and YDEGEE. V lost 3 bases to trimming and J lost 4 bases, with 11 bases between them. CDR3 residues: CASSWTVSGNTIYV. The DNA for the CDR3 is TGTGCCAGCAGCTGGACAGTATCCGGAAACACCATATATGTT.

This chain connects TRBV2 to TRBJ1-1; weak D call: TRBD1 (6 bases). V gave up 9 bases and J gave up 1 base, with 15 bases separating them. In germline, CDR1 is SNHLY, CDR2 FYNNEI. The CDR3 consists of 14 residues. CDR3 DNA: TGTGCCAGGACTGGACAGTTTAAGAACACTGAAGCTTTCTTT. Translation gives CARTGQFKNTEAFF. Filled out from reference TRBV2 and TRBJ1-1, the complete variable domain reads EPEVTQTPSHQVTQMGQEVILRCVPISNHLYFYWYRQILGQKVEFLVSFYNNEISEKSEIFDDQFSVERPDGSNFTLKIRSTKLEDSAMYFCARTGQFKNTEAFFGQGTRLTVV.

The chain is built from TRBV4-2 and TRBJ2-3; 9 bases fit TRBD2. Germline V gives CDR1 LGHNA, CDR2 YNFKEQ. J was trimmed by 5 bases and V by 1 base; bases with no gene match: 7. The length of the CDR3 is 16 residues. This chain's CDR3 is CASSQVAGGPLDTQYF. CDR3 DNA: TGTGCCAGCAGCCAAGTGGCGGGGGGGCCTCTAGATACGCAGTATTTT.

This clone came up a few times. The chain carries TRBV19 and TRBJ2-7; tentative D call: TRBD1 (6 bases). The CDR3 consists of 15 residues. The germline gives CDR1 LNHDA, CDR2 SQIVND (reference sequence). Trimming took 1 base from V and 1 from J, leaving 11 bases between them. The CDR3 sequence: CASSIAGTSSYEQYF. In DNA, the CDR3 is TGTGCCAGTAGTATAGCAGGGACAAGTTCCTACGAGCAGTACTTC.

This clone was recorded a few times. The gene calls are TRBV2 and TRBJ1-1; the match to TRBD1 covers 7 bases. CDR1 SNHLY and CDR2 FYNNEI come from the germline V gene. The length of the CDR3 is 15 residues. V shed 3 bases and J 1 base; nucleotides not matched to a gene: 5. Here the CDR3 DNA reads TGTGCCAGCAGTGATGGGACAGACCCGAACACTGAAGCTTTCTTT. Its translation: CASSDGTDPNTEAFF.

Regarding this clone: One end of the junction is discordant with germline, which a read error may explain. The sample carries other DNA sequences with the same CDR3. The rearrangement joins TRBV5-1 to TRBJ1-3; D possibly corresponds to TRBD1 (6 bases). In germline, CDR1 is SGHRS, CDR2 YFSETQ. The CDR3 covers 15 residues. CDR3 DNA: TGCGCCAGCAGCGATACAGGGTACTCTGGCAACACCATATATTTC. It translates to CASSDTGYSGNTIYF.

With respect to this clone: Germline and junction disagree at one end, which may indicate a read error. The rearrangement joins TRBV2 to TRBJ1-2; TRBD1 is a possible D gene (5 bases). The CDR3 length is 12 residues. CDR1 and CDR2 from the germline V gene are SNHLY and FYNNEI. The CDR3 sequence: CAGSSTEYGYTF. The CDR3 DNA is TGTGCCGGCAGTTCGACAGAGTATGGCTACACCTTC.

The V gene is TRBV18, the J gene TRBJ1-5, with D possibly being TRBD1 (5 bases). This CDR3 spans 16 amino acids. Germline V lookup: CDR1 KGHSH, CDR2 LQKENI. The V gene lost 2 bases and the J gene lost 6 bases, with 17 bases spanning the gap. The CDR3 DNA reads as TGTGCCAGCTCACCAGCCATGCCGGGGGAAGGTCAGCCCCAGCATTTT. Encoded protein: CASSPAMPGEGQPQHF.

The chain uses TRBV5-1 and TRBJ2-7; TRBD1 is a possible D gene (5 bases). The CDR3 loop spans 15 amino acids. Germline CDR1 SGHRS, CDR2 YFSETQ. Trimming took off 0 bases at V and 3 bases at J, with 13 bases between the two ends. Here the CDR3 reads CASSLVGQGNYEQYF. CDR3 nucleotides: TGCGCCAGCAGCTTGGTGGGCCAGGGAAACTACGAGCAGTACTTC.

The rearrangement joins TRBV11-2 to TRBJ2-3; 11 positions match TRBD2. Germline V gene data show CDR1 as SGHAT and CDR2 as FQNNGV. Germline trimming cut 6 bases from V and 5 bases from J; bases unmatched to any gene: 7. The CDR3 sequence is 15 residues long. The CDR3 nucleotides are TGTGCCAGCAGGCGCATAGCGGGGGGGCGAGATACGCAGTATTTT. Its protein product is CASRRIAGGRDTQYF.

This clone was observed a handful of times. This chain connects TRBV10-2 to TRBJ1-1, with unresolved D. With 1 base removed from V and 5 bases from J, the gap between germline ends came to 11 bases. The CDR3 contains 14 residues. The germline V gene encodes CDR1 WSHSY and CDR2 SAAADI. The CDR3 reads CASSEYRGRTEAFF. In DNA form, the CDR3 reads TGCGCCAGCAGTGAGTATCGAGGGCGGACTGAAGCTTTCTTT.

This clone has a handful of counts. The V and J genes are TRBV7-9 and TRBJ2-7; D is ambiguous. This CDR3 has 12 amino acids. V dropped 6 bases and J dropped 1 base, with 7 bases sitting between them. CDR1 is SEHNR and CDR2 is FQNEAQ in the germline V gene (reference sequence). CDR3 loop: CASSFLSYEQYF. CDR3 DNA: TGTGCCAGCAGTTTCCTATCCTACGAGCAGTACTTC.

This sequence joins TRBV29-1 and TRBJ1-2; the D gene is possibly TRBD1 (5 bases). This CDR3 is 14 amino acids long. V gave up 6 bases and J gave up 5 bases, with 19 bases separating them. Germline assignment: CDR1 SQVTM and CDR2 ANQGSEA. The CDR3 sequence: CSVLSPGTEYGYTF. In nucleotides, the CDR3 is TGCAGCGTATTGTCCCCGGGGACTGAATATGGCTACACCTTC.